This record looks at one T cell receptor beta chain sequence and its context. Its antigen is undetermined. The data are from a study of T-cell memory formation after mild COVID-19. Regarding the study as a whole: Second-wave clones reaching peak frequency on day 37 lacked confirmed SARS-CoV-2 specificity.

One entry per CDR3 protein, called by TCRdb with MiXCR from the 5' RACE reads. The sample holds a few hundred thousand distinct CDR3 sequences, roughly a fifth seen once. Per germline, CDR1 MNHEY and CDR2 SMNVEV (reference sequence). The ends lost 2 bases at V and 0 bases at J; junction bases unmatched: 4. There are 16 residues in the CDR3. V usage is TRBV27 and J usage is TRBJ1-5; 7 bases map to TRBD1. This clonotype was sampled from a man aged 18 to 30 who had mild COVID-19 (a few samples of this study predate the infection). Cell type and time point are not known. The sequenced sample was PBMCs or a T cell subset sorted from them (not recorded which). In nucleotides, the CDR3 is TGTGCCAGCAGTTTAATGGGGACAGATAGCAATCAGCCCCAGCATTTT. This gives the protein CASSLMGTDSNQPQHF.